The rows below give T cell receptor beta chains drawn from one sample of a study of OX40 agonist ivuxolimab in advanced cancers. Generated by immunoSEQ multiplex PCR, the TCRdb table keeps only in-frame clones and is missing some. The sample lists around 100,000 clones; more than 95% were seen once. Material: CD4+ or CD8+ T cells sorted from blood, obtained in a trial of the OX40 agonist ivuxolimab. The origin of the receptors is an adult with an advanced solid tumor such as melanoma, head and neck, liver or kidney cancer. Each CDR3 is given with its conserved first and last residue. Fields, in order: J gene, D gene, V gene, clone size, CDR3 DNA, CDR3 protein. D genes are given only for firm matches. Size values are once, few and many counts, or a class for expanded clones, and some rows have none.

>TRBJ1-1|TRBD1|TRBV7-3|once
TGTGCCAGCAGTACAGGGGCTGAAGGAGCTTTCTTT
CASSTGAEGAFF
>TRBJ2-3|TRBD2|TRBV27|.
TGTGCCAGCAGTTCTCCGGGACTAGCGGGAGAGGAGACAGATACGCAGTATTTT
CASSSPGLAGEETDTQYF
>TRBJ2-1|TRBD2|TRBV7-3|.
TGTGCCAGCAGGGCTAGCGGGATAGATGAGCAGTTCTTC
CASRASGIDEQFF
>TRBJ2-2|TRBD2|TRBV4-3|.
TGCGCCAGCAGCCAAGACGTAGCGGGAGTATTGGGCACCGGGGAGCTGTTTTTT
CASSQDVAGVLGTGELFF
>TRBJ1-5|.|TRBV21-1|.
TGTGCCAGCAGCCCCCGGCGAAGAAACAATCAGCCCCAGCATTTT
CASSPRRRNNQPQHF
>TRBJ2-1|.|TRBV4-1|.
TGCGCCAGCAGCCAAGTTGGGACTGGGGATGAGCAGTTCTTC
CASSQVGTGDEQFF
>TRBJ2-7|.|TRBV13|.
TGTGCCAGCAGCTTAGGTCTCAAGTCCTACGAGCAGTACTTC
CASSLGLKSYEQYF
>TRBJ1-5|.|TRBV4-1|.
TGCGCCAGCAGCCAAGACAGGGTAAGCAATCAGCCCCAGCATTTT
CASSQDRVSNQPQHF
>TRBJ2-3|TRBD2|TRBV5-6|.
TGTGCCAGCAGCTTTGGGCTAGCGGGCACAGATACGCAGTATTTT
CASSFGLAGTDTQYF
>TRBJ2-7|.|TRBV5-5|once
TGTGCCAGCAGCATACAGGGATCAGGCGAGCAGTACTTC
CASSIQGSGEQYF